This passage covers 16 T cell receptor beta chains from one sample sequenced in a study of CD4 T cells in relation to SARS-CoV-2 and coronaviruses. The table came from immunoSEQ multiplex PCR; TCRdb's copy has only in-frame clones and leaves some out. Among about 59,000 clones listed, approximately 90% were seen once. CD4+ T cells from unexposed donors were obtained before the COVID-19 pandemic (2011-2018). Specimen: memory CD4+ T cells from PBMCs. These receptors were obtained from a human donor in good health.

This CDR3 is CAWSVRRVQGVWTEAFF. In DNA form, the CDR3 reads TGTGCCTGGAGTGTACGGAGAGTACAGGGGGTGTGGACTGAAGCTTTCTTT. V is TRBV30 and J is TRBJ1-1; 8 nucleotides agree with TRBD1. V dropped 0 bases and J dropped 5; count of bases not matched to a gene: 14. The length of the CDR3 is 17 residues. Germline values: CDR1 GTSNPN, CDR2 SVGIG (reference sequence).

This rearrangement joins TRBV4-2 to TRBJ2-5; D is undetermined. Germline loops: CDR1 LGHNA, CDR2 YNFKEQ. The CDR3 runs to 16 residues. Trimming took off 0 bases at V and 3 bases at J, with 14 bases between the two ends. CDR3 DNA: TGTGCCAGCAGCCAAGACGGGTCAAGGAGAGAAGAGACCCAGTACTTC. Translating it yields CASSQDGSRREETQYF.

The rearrangement links TRBV10-2 to TRBJ2-1, with D possibly matching TRBD2 (5 bases). Trimming pared 5 bases from V and 4 bases from J, leaving 15 bases between. Per germline, CDR1 WSHSY and CDR2 SAAADI. This CDR3 region has 15 residues. CDR3 loop: CASSNRTRGYNEQFF. The CDR3 nucleotides read TGCGCCAGCAGTAACCGAACAAGAGGGTACAATGAGCAGTTCTTC.

The chain couples TRBV3-1 (or the pseudogene TRBV3-2) to TRBJ1-2, with D unclear. The CDR3 has 14 amino acids. Germline CDR1 and CDR2: LGHDT and YNNKEL (reference sequence). V was clipped by 4 bases and J by 4 bases, with 13 bases between them. DNA of the CDR3: TGTGCCAGCAGCCTAGCGACAAGTATCTATGGCTACACCTTC. Translating gives CASSLATSIYGYTF.

The chain has TRBV6-5 and TRBJ2-5, with a tentative D call TRBD2 (5 bases). Germline V gives CDR1 MNHEY, CDR2 SVGAGI. CDR3 length: 14 amino acids. V was pared by 4 bases and J by 0 bases, with 9 bases between. CDR3 sequence: CASSSLGYQETQYF. The CDR3 DNA follows: TGTGCCAGCAGTTCACTAGGCTACCAAGAGACCCAGTACTTC.

The V and J genes are TRBV5-1 and TRBJ2-1, with TRBD1 identical over 9 bases. Germline loops: CDR1 SGHRS, CDR2 YFSETQ. Trimming removed 5 bases from V and 4 bases from J; junction bases left unmatched: 7. This CDR3 comprises 15 residues. The CDR3 loop reads CASRPGTGTYNEQFF. The CDR3 coding sequence is TGCGCCAGCAGACCAGGGACAGGGACGTACAATGAGCAGTTCTTC.

This chain uses TRBV9 with TRBJ2-3; D gene ambiguous. This CDR3 region has 14 residues. V was trimmed by 2 bases and J by 0 bases, leaving 7 bases between them. CDR1 is SGDLS and CDR2 is YYNGEE in the germline V gene. The CDR3 sequence is CASSVSPSTDTQYF. CDR3 nucleotide sequence: TGTGCCAGCAGCGTCTCACCGAGCACAGATACGCAGTATTTT.

The genes are TRBV19 and TRBJ2-5, with TRBD2 identical over 10 bases. Germline-derived CDR1 and CDR2 are LNHDA and SQIVND (reference sequence). CDR3 length: 15 amino acids. J gave up 5 bases and V 4 bases, and 7 bases lay outside the gene matches. DNA of the CDR3: TGTGCCAGTAGTAGGGGACTAGCGCGGGGGGAGACCCAGTACTTC. Translation gives CASSRGLARGETQYF.

The V gene is TRBV27, the J gene TRBJ1-1; D call uncertain. V lost 2 bases to trimming and J lost 11 bases, with 15 bases between them. This CDR3 is built from 13 residues. Germline CDR1 reads MNHEY; CDR2 reads SMNVEV (reference sequence). This CDR3 reads CASSLEGVSVAFF. The CDR3 bases are TGTGCCAGCAGTTTAGAGGGAGTCTCTGTGGCTTTCTTT.

V usage is TRBV9 and J usage is TRBJ2-5; no firm D call. Germline loops: CDR1 SGDLS, CDR2 YYNGEE. CDR3 size: 15 residues. V lost 0 bases and J lost 5, with 14 bases in between. As DNA, the CDR3 is TGTGCCAGCAGCGTAGAACACCGGTTAAGTGAGACCCAGTACTTC. This encodes CASSVEHRLSETQYF.

V gene TRBV4-2 combines with J gene TRBJ2-7, with a tentative D call TRBD2 (5 bases). Germline CDR1 and CDR2: LGHNA and YNFKEQ. V was cut by 0 bases and J by 7 bases, with 19 bases left in between. The CDR3 is 16 amino acids. The CDR3: CASSQDISGSVGEQYF. Here the CDR3 DNA reads TGTGCCAGCAGCCAAGATATCTCGGGGTCAGTGGGTGAGCAGTACTTC.

The gene calls are TRBV7-9 and TRBJ2-1; either TRBD1 or TRBD2 may supply D (6 bases each). V was trimmed by 7 bases and J by 2 bases, leaving 15 bases between them. This CDR3 spans 15 amino acids. The germline V gene encodes CDR1 SEHNR and CDR2 FQNEAQ (reference sequence). CDR3 amino acids: CASTLTGGPYNEQFF. DNA of the CDR3: TGTGCCAGCACCTTGACAGGAGGGCCCTACAATGAGCAGTTCTTC.

The chain is built from TRBV19 and TRBJ2-1, with 15 bases identical to TRBD2. CDR1 LNHDA and CDR2 SQIVND come from the germline V gene (reference sequence). There are 19 residues in the CDR3. The junction had 14 bases not matched to a gene; V was cut back by 4 bases and J by 7 bases. The CDR3 region is CASSTPGTAGLAGGNEQFF. The CDR3 region has the DNA TGTGCCAGTAGTACCCCCGGGACAGCCGGACTAGCGGGAGGGAATGAGCAGTTCTTC.

The V gene is TRBV3-1 (or the pseudogene TRBV3-2), the J gene TRBJ1-6, with 7 bases lining up with TRBD1. V lost 4 bases, J lost 11 bases, and 11 bases stayed unmatched. The germline CDR1 and CDR2 sequences are LGHDT and YNNKEL (reference sequence). CDR3 length equals 15 residues. The CDR3 DNA is TGTGCCAGCAGCCCACACGGACAGGATCGGGCACCCCTCCACTTT. It translates to CASSPHGQDRAPLHF.

The chain combines TRBV28 with TRBJ1-1; D is uncertain. The CDR3 is made up of 16 amino acids. V lost 5 bases and J lost 4, with 20 bases in between. Germline values: CDR1 MDHEN, CDR2 SYDVKM. CDR3 sequence (DNA): TGTGCCAGCAGTCCCTTCCTTGCGCGGGTGGTCACTGAAGCTTTCTTT. This encodes CASSPFLARVVTEAFF. Complete variable domain (other parts from reference TRBV28 and TRBJ1-1): DVKVTQSSRYLVKRTGEKVFLECVQDMDHENMFWYRQDPGLGLRLIYFSYDVKMKEKGDIPEGYSVSREKKERFSLILESASTNQTSMYLCASSPFLARVVTEAFFGQGTRLTVV.

The chain links TRBV28 to TRBJ1-3, with 9 nucleotides matching TRBD1. Germline CDR1 is MDHEN and CDR2 is SYDVKM. V trimming: 3 bases; J trimming: 3 bases; junction bases outside the gene matches: 12. The CDR3 contains 18 residues. CDR3 nucleotides: TGTGCCAGCAGTTTGCCAATTACAGGGGGCGCGATTGGAAACACCATATATTTT. Translated: CASSLPITGGAIGNTIYF.